The sequence of this T cell receptor beta chain was determined in a study of blood T cell repertoires in COVID-19. This study enrolled people aged about 18 to 90 from about two dozen US geographic areas. Repertoires were generated with immunoSEQ multiplex PCR, while TCRdb's copy carries only in-frame clones and drops some. The sample has about 130,000 clones, approximately 83% seen once. This clone was counted only a few times. Germline V gene data show CDR1 as MNHEY and CDR2 as SVGEGT. CDR3 size: 14 residues. Trimming removed 2 bases from V and 4 bases from J; junction bases left unmatched: 3. This TCR was sampled from a man between 45 and 60 years old who had recovered from COVID-19. The specimen sequenced was PBMCs or T cells enriched from blood (not recorded which). V gene TRBV6-2 or TRBV6-3 combines with J gene TRBJ1-2; 8 bases match TRBD1. The CDR3 sequence: CASSYGQGAYGYTF. CDR3 DNA: TGTGCCAGCAGTTACGGACAGGGAGCCTATGGCTACACCTTC.